Listed here are 6 T cell receptor beta chains from one sample, sequenced in a study of post-analysis software for immune sequencing data. The library was made from cDNA and included unique molecular identifiers. TCRdb re-called the PCR reads through MiXCR, storing one row per CDR3 protein. This sample has about 560,000 distinct CDR3 sequences; around 47% occur once, and the top ten carry more than 1.5%. Study findings and constraints: TRBV segments more frequent in patients than in controls numbered several and included TRBV5-6, TRBV5-1 and TRBV20-1.

No antigen has been assigned to these receptors. Sequencing used blood. The receptor set was obtained from a girl under 18 with multiple sclerosis.

The chain has TRBV20-1 and TRBJ2-3; 7 positions match TRBD2. This CDR3 spans 11 amino acids. The germline gives CDR1 DFQATT, CDR2 SNEGSKA (reference sequence). V was pared by 4 bases and J by 8 bases, with 3 bases of the junction left unmatched. CDR3 sequence: CSAILAGTQYF. The CDR3, as DNA: TGCAGTGCTATATTAGCGGGTACGCAGTATTTT.

The chain recombines TRBV7-9 with TRBJ1-2; D unclear. The ends were cut back, 1 base at V and 12 bases at J, with 15 bases in the middle. Germline CDR1 and CDR2: SEHNR and FQNEAQ (reference sequence). The CDR3 consists of 13 residues. CDR3 residues: CASSLVVGQPDTF. The CDR3 coding sequence is TGTGCCAGCAGCTTAGTCGTTGGGCAGCCTGACACCTTC.

The chain uses TRBV20-1 and TRBJ2-4, with 9 bases that match TRBD2. V shed 6 bases and J 7 bases; nucleotides not matched to a gene: 10. The CDR3 spans 14 residues. The germline CDR1 and CDR2 sequences are DFQATT and SNEGSKA (reference sequence). The CDR3 loop reads CSARLAVGVNIQYF. The CDR3 bases are TGCAGTGCGAGACTAGCGGTTGGGGTGAACATTCAGTACTTC.

V usage is TRBV7-2 and J usage is TRBJ1-5, with D uncertain. Germline-derived CDR1 and CDR2 are SGHTA and FQGNSA. The ends were cut back, 1 base at V and 7 bases at J, with 8 bases in the middle. The CDR3 sequence is 13 residues long. The CDR3 reads CASSLDLQQPQHF. DNA of the CDR3: TGTGCCAGCAGCTTAGATTTGCAGCAGCCCCAGCATTTT.

The V and J genes are TRBV29-1 and TRBJ2-5; 8 nucleotides match TRBD1. Germline assignment: CDR1 SQVTM and CDR2 ANQGSEA. CDR3 length: 11 amino acids. Trimming cost V 6 bases and J 4 bases; bases outside gene matches: 1. CDR3: CSVQGAETQYF. The CDR3 region has the DNA TGCAGCGTCCAGGGGGCAGAGACCCAGTACTTC.

This chain links TRBV12-3 or TRBV12-4 with TRBJ1-5; D is undetermined. The length of the CDR3 is 15 residues. V was pared by 4 bases and J by 0 bases, with 10 bases between. The DNA of the CDR3 is TGTGCCAGCAGTTCGACGGAGTATAGCAATCAGCCCCAGCATTTT. Its translation is CASSSTEYSNQPQHF.